This T cell receptor beta chain is drawn from a study of blood T cells in healthy people across ages. The wider study: Template switching retrieved approximately one barcoded beta molecule for each two T cells.

With 6 bases clipped from V and 0 bases from J, the junction kept 13 bases outside the gene matches. The CDR3 has 16 residues. CDR1 and CDR2 (germline): SQVTM, ANQGSEA. In this sample, this clonotype turned up a few times. The antigen remains undetermined. It was with a sample-barcoded 5' primer and a J-beta primer mix that a second PCR of roughly 7 to 12 cycles was run. TCRdb recomputed calls from the 5' RACE reads with MiXCR, one row per CDR3 protein. Among around 1,000,000 distinct CDR3 sequences listed, around 25% were seen once. Study-wide results and caveats: Researchers deemed the diversity estimates from one million T cells underestimates. Unsorted PBMCs ruled out conclusive naive versus antigen-experienced comparison.

This sample also belongs to another study, concerning T cells of mothers and their children.

This clonotype was sampled from a girl aged 2 to 10 in good health. The specimen sequenced was blood. The chain recombines TRBV29-1 with TRBJ2-7; 8 bases map to TRBD2. The DNA of the CDR3 is TGCAGCGTCGGGGGGGAGATATACAGCAACTCCTACGAGCAGTACTTC. Protein product: CSVGGEIYSNSYEQYF.